The clone carrying this T cell receptor (beta chain) was counted at least ten times. These data belong to a study of metastatic and nonmetastatic thyroid tumors. The CDR3 loop spans 17 amino acids. J gave up 8 bases and V 3 bases, and 14 bases lay outside the gene matches. CDR1 and CDR2 (germline): LGHNA, YNFKEQ. Prior to thyroid surgery, none of the patients had received any treatment. TCRdb re-called the PCR reads via MiXCR. The repertoire has over 11,000 clones, around 22% of them found once; the top ten carry 7.5% to 8.5%. This chain uses TRBV4-2 with TRBJ2-3; 10 bases agree with TRBD2. The specimen sequenced was blood. This sequence originates from a female donor with papillary thyroid cancer or a benign thyroid nodule (not recorded which). Some clones in this sample may be carry-over from other donors' samples. For the CDR3, the DNA is TGTGCCAGCAGCCAGGGCCGAGCTAGCGGGAGTGGCGGTACGCAGTATTTT. It yields the protein CASSQGRASGSGGTQYF.